This T cell receptor beta chain was observed in a study of Ad26.COV2.S vaccination and SARS-CoV-2 variants. About the research overall: Ad26.COV2.S was injected intramuscularly once or twice, 56 days apart. Study-level points and caveats: Higher spike-specific TCR breadth was found in vaccine recipients than in placebo recipients.

The sample holds one count of this clone. Its antigen is still unknown. Profiled with immunoSEQ multiplex PCR; TCRdb holds only in-frame clones, not every one. The sample contains some 520,000 clones, about 83% of which appear only once. Treatment given: some 19 received Ad26.COV2.S at low or high dose, single or two shots; several received placebo; per-sample allocation not given. Specimen acquisition occurred on day 63 following the initial vaccine or placebo injection. This TCR derives from a person between 18 and 65 years old who received the Ad26.COV2.S COVID-19 vaccine or a placebo. Sequenced here: peripheral blood, sampled in a trial of Ad26.COV2.S vaccine versus placebo.

The DNA of the CDR3 is TGTGCCAGCACGTTAGGGCCTTCGGGGACCCAGTACTTC. Its protein product is CASTLGPSGTQYF. This chain uses TRBV7-9 with TRBJ2-5; D remains ambiguous. The CDR3 sequence is 13 residues long. The germline V and J ends were trimmed by 7 bases and 7 bases, with 16 bases remaining between them. The germline V gene encodes CDR1 SEHNR and CDR2 FQNEAQ (reference sequence).